This TCR beta chain was obtained from a study of identifying expanded T cells in peripheral blood. Repertoires were generated with immunoSEQ multiplex PCR, while TCRdb's copy carries only in-frame clones and drops some. The sample lists 60,000 or so clones; about 85% were seen once. CDR1 is SGHTS and CDR2 is YDEGEE in the germline V gene. CDR3 length: 15 residues. The V gene end was trimmed by 0 bases and the J gene end by 5 bases; junction bases not matched to a gene: 5. This TCR was recovered from a person aged 18 to 70 in good health. Sequenced: blood. The rearrangement links TRBV5-8 to TRBJ1-1; TRBD1 agrees at 9 bases. As DNA, the CDR3 is TGTGCCAGCAGCTTGGCCGGGACAGGGACTACTGAAGCTTTCTTT. It is translated as CASSLAGTGTTEAFF.